The 32 T cell receptor beta chains presented below share a single source sample, sequenced in a study of cytomegalovirus exposure and HLA in healthy donors. Primers: 60 Vbeta forward and 13 Jbeta reverse. The protocol was immunoSEQ multiplex PCR, while the TCRdb copy is restricted to in-frame clones and leaves out a portion. The table has some 180,000 clones, around a tenth seen once; the top ten hold less than 1.5%. Sequencing was done on a sample of PBMCs. All receptors derive from a woman aged 25 to 39 in good health and CMV-seropositive.

This clone was found a few times. This sequence joins TRBV5-4 and TRBJ1-1; D is uncertain. The CDR3 is 15 residues long. The V end was cut by 0 bases, the J end by 1 base, with 10 bases between. Looked up from germline, CDR1 is SGHNT and CDR2 is YYREEE (reference sequence). This CDR3 reads CASSLALGPNTEAFF. Here the CDR3 DNA reads TGTGCCAGCAGCTTGGCCCTGGGCCCGAACACTGAAGCTTTCTTT.

The V call is TRBV5-4, the J call TRBJ1-1; TRBD1 is a possible D gene (6 bases). Trimming removed 2 bases at V and 0 bases at J, with 8 bases between. This CDR3 contains 14 residues. CDR1 is SGHNT and CDR2 is YYREEE in the germline V gene (reference sequence). CDR3 coding DNA: TGTGCCAGCAGCTTTGGACAGATGAACACTGAAGCTTTCTTT. It translates to CASSFGQMNTEAFF.

This clone occurred a few times. The rearrangement joins TRBV4-1 to TRBJ2-5; no firm D call. Germline values: CDR1 MGHRA, CDR2 YSYEKL. V was clipped by 1 base and J by 4 bases, with 7 bases between them. This CDR3 has 13 residues. The CDR3 nucleotides read TGCGCCAGCAGCCAAGTCGGGTCAGAGACCCAGTACTTC. Translated, it gives CASSQVGSETQYF.

This sequence joins TRBV9 and TRBJ2-2; 14 nucleotides agree with TRBD2. V was clipped by 7 bases and J by 6 bases; unmatched bases: 11. CDR3 length equals 17 residues. Germline-derived CDR1 and CDR2 are SGDLS and YYNGEE. The CDR3 DNA reads as TGTGCCAGCCGGGGACTAGCGGGAGTAAGAGGGCCCGGGGAGCTGTTTTTT. Residues: CASRGLAGVRGPGELFF.

V and J are TRBV5-1 and TRBJ1-1; D is unresolved. The CDR3 totals 11 residues. V dropped 7 bases and J dropped 7 bases, with 11 bases sitting between them. Germline CDR1 SGHRS, CDR2 YFSETQ. The DNA of the CDR3 is TGCGCCAGCGCCGACATCGGTGAAGCTTTCTTT. Translating it yields CASADIGEAFF. Drawing the rest from reference TRBV5-1 and TRBJ1-1, the complete variable domain is KAGVTQTPRYLIKTRGQQVTLSCSPISGHRSVSWYQQTPGQGLQFLFEYFSETQRNKGNFPGRFSGRQFSNSRSEMNVSTLELGDSALYLCASADIGEAFFGQGTRLTVV.

The chain uses TRBV27 and TRBJ2-2; D is undetermined. The germline gives CDR1 MNHEY, CDR2 SMNVEV (reference sequence). The CDR3 runs to 15 residues. Trimming left V 5 bases short and J 0 bases short, with 10 bases between. The DNA for the CDR3 is TGTGCCAGCAGTCCCCGCCGGGCGAACACCGGGGAGCTGTTTTTT. Translating it yields CASSPRRANTGELFF.

This clone was counted between two and nine times. The CDR3, as DNA: TGTGCCAGCAGTTTATCTTACGGGGCAGGGGGGATTTTCTTT. Protein product: CASSLSYGAGGIFF. The rearrangement links TRBV27 to TRBJ1-1, with 7 positions matching TRBD1. With V trimmed by 0 bases and J by 13 bases, 11 bases remained unmatched. This CDR3 has 14 residues. Germline CDR1 is MNHEY and CDR2 is SMNVEV (reference sequence).

The V and J genes are TRBV13 and TRBJ2-4; D may be TRBD1 (6 bases). This CDR3 has 17 amino acids. Germline lookup yields CDR1 PRHDT and CDR2 FYEKMQ (reference sequence). V was shortened by 1 base and J by 0 bases, with 13 bases between the two germline ends. This CDR3 reads CASSLVGQGLAKNIQYF. For the CDR3, the DNA is TGTGCCAGCAGCTTAGTAGGGCAGGGGTTAGCCAAAAACATTCAGTACTTC.

The CDR3, as DNA: TGTGCCAGCTCACCACCTGGCGGGTTGAACACTGAAGCTTTCTTT. Translating it yields CASSPPGGLNTEAFF. This chain joins TRBV18 and TRBJ1-1; D unresolved. V gave up 0 bases and J gave up 0 bases, with 8 bases separating them. The CDR3 loop spans 15 amino acids. From germline, CDR1 is KGHSH and CDR2 LQKENI.

CDR3 protein: CASSSQLLAVSTDTQYF. DNA for the CDR3: TGCGCCAGCAGCTCCCAGCTACTAGCGGTAAGCACAGATACGCAGTATTTT. The chain links TRBV5-1 to TRBJ2-3, with 8 bases identical to TRBD2. The CDR3 is made up of 17 amino acids. V shed 3 bases, J shed 0 bases, and the junction held 9 bases outside the gene matches. The germline V gene has CDR1 SGHRS and CDR2 YFSETQ. The full variable domain, completed using reference TRBV5-1 and TRBJ2-3, is KAGVTQTPRYLIKTRGQQVTLSCSPISGHRSVSWYQQTPGQGLQFLFEYFSETQRNKGNFPGRFSGRQFSNSRSEMNVSTLELGDSALYLCASSSQLLAVSTDTQYFGPGTRLTVL.

This clone was seen only a few times. The V and J genes are TRBV28 and TRBJ2-1; D remains ambiguous. Germline V gene data show CDR1 as MDHEN and CDR2 as SYDVKM. V lost 2 bases to trimming and J lost 6 bases, with 11 bases between them. This CDR3 region has 14 residues. The CDR3 is CASSLPLPLNEQFF. The CDR3 DNA reads as TGTGCCAGCAGTTTACCCCTCCCCCTCAATGAGCAGTTCTTC.

This clone was seen only a few times. The chain couples TRBV6-6 to TRBJ2-5; 9 bases map to TRBD1. The J segment lost 5 bases and the V segment lost 6 bases, leaving 4 bases of the junction unmatched. The germline CDR1 and CDR2 sequences are MNHNY and SVGAGI (reference sequence). The CDR3 covers 13 residues. As DNA, the CDR3 is TGTGCCAGCAGGGACAGGGGACAGGAGACCCAGTACTTC. Translation: CASRDRGQETQYF.

This clone was seen a handful of times. The chain joins TRBV6-1 to TRBJ2-7; 7 bases match TRBD1. Germline V gives CDR1 MNHNS, CDR2 SASEGT. The CDR3 contains 14 residues. Trimming at V came to 5 bases and at J to 0 bases, leaving 4 bases not matched to a gene. CDR3 in amino acids: CASSWTGSSYEQYF. In nucleotides, the CDR3 is TGTGCCAGCAGTTGGACAGGCAGCTCCTACGAGCAGTACTTC.

This clone occurred a few times. The chain has TRBV6-6 and TRBJ2-5, with 8 bases aligning to TRBD2. The CDR3 runs to 16 residues. V lost 10 bases to trimming and J lost 5 bases; unmatched junction nucleotides: 18. Germline V gives CDR1 MNHNY, CDR2 SVGAGI (reference sequence). The CDR3 spells CATCKTSVGSGETQYF. CDR3 in DNA: TGTGCCACCTGCAAGACTAGCGTAGGGAGCGGGGAGACCCAGTACTTC.

This clone was found once. V is TRBV18 and J is TRBJ1-3; the D gene is possibly TRBD1 (5 bases). Looked up from germline, CDR1 is KGHSH and CDR2 is LQKENI. V was shortened by 6 bases and J by 1 base, with 10 bases between the two germline ends. The CDR3 consists of 14 residues. The CDR3 is CASSGTSSGNTIYF. Here the CDR3 DNA reads TGTGCCAGCTCCGGGACTTCTTCTGGAAACACCATATATTTT.

This clone was observed a handful of times. This chain connects TRBV11-2 to TRBJ2-1, with a weak D call TRBD2 (5 bases). Trimming cost V 3 bases and J 11 bases, with 14 bases left between them. The CDR3 contains 13 residues. Germline V gene sequence: CDR1 SGHAT, CDR2 FQNNGV. The CDR3 DNA sequence: TGTGCCAGCAGCTTGCAGCCTTCTAGCAAGCAGTTCTTC. Protein sequence: CASSLQPSSKQFF.

The V and J genes are TRBV5-1 and TRBJ1-1; perhaps TRBD1 as D (6 bases). The germline V gene encodes CDR1 SGHRS and CDR2 YFSETQ. Trimming took off 2 bases at V and 3 bases at J, with 11 bases between the two ends. The CDR3 sequence is 14 residues long. CDR3 loop: CASSLQGPYTEAFF. As DNA, the CDR3 is TGCGCCAGCAGCTTACAGGGTCCTTACACTGAAGCTTTCTTT.

This chain joins TRBV5-1 and TRBJ2-1; 14 nucleotides agree with TRBD2. The germline V gene encodes CDR1 SGHRS and CDR2 YFSETQ. The CDR3 consists of 16 residues. V was pared by 5 bases and J by 7 bases, with 8 bases of the junction left unmatched. DNA for the CDR3: TGCGCCAGCAGGGTGACTAGCGGGAGGGCCGGTAATGAGCAGTTCTTC. Its protein is CASRVTSGRAGNEQFF.

This clone was seen at least ten times. The CDR3, as DNA: TGTGCCAGCAGCTTGGGACAGGGTCCCGTTAGCACAGATACGCAGTATTTT. Protein product: CASSLGQGPVSTDTQYF. This chain links TRBV5-8 with TRBJ2-3; TRBD1 matches 7 bases. CDR1 is SGHTS, CDR2 YDEGEE, per germline. This CDR3 is built from 17 residues. V gave up 0 bases and J gave up 0 bases; unmatched junction bases: 7.

The chain uses TRBV4-2 and TRBJ1-4; D not certain. Germline V gene lookup returns CDR1 LGHNA and CDR2 YNFKEQ. This CDR3 contains 16 residues. The V and J ends lost 1 base and 6 bases respectively, with 15 bases between them. The CDR3 here is CASSQVIGRGDEKLFF. The CDR3 DNA reads TGTGCCAGCAGCCAAGTCATCGGACGGGGAGATGAAAAACTGTTTTTT.

This chain links TRBV6-5 with TRBJ2-3; 9 bases are a match to TRBD1. CDR1 and CDR2 from the germline V gene are MNHEY and SVGAGI. The junction had 2 bases not matched to a gene; V was cut back by 2 bases and J by 5 bases. This CDR3 has 14 amino acids. The CDR3 region is CASSYRDREDTQYF. CDR3 in DNA: TGTGCCAGCAGTTACCGGGACAGGGAAGATACGCAGTATTTT.

This rearrangement joins TRBV5-1 to TRBJ2-3; TRBD1 matches at 10 bases. The CDR3 has 15 amino acids. V was pared by 4 bases and J by 4 bases, with 6 bases of the junction left unmatched. Germline CDR1 is SGHRS and CDR2 is YFSETQ. The CDR3 loop reads CASSGPGTGADTQYF. The DNA of the CDR3 is TGCGCCAGCAGCGGTCCCGGGACAGGGGCAGATACGCAGTATTTT.

The genes are TRBV20-1 and TRBJ2-2; no clear D gene. The ends were cut back, 6 bases at V and 1 base at J, with 3 bases in the middle. CDR3 length equals 11 residues. Germline V gene data show CDR1 as DFQATT and CDR2 as SNEGSKA (reference sequence). As DNA, the CDR3 is TGCAGTGCCTGGAACACCGGGGAGCTGTTTTTT. Translation gives CSAWNTGELFF.

This clone was seen a handful of times. This chain uses TRBV2 with TRBJ1-4; 9 bases line up with TRBD1. CDR3 size: 15 residues. V gave up 6 bases and J gave up 3 bases; unmatched junction bases: 5. CDR1 is SNHLY, CDR2 FYNNEI, per germline. The CDR3, as DNA: TGTGCCAGCAGCGTACAGGGGGCGGCTAATGAAAAACTGTTTTTT. This translates into CASSVQGAANEKLFF.

The CDR3 sequence: CASSVGGGPRGETQYF. DNA of the CDR3: TGTGCCAGCAGCGTGGGGGGAGGGCCGCGCGGGGAGACCCAGTACTTC. The chain has TRBV9 and TRBJ2-5; TRBD2 matches 7 bases. V was pared by 2 bases and J by 5 bases, with 12 bases of the junction left unmatched. CDR3 size: 16 residues. The V gene's germline CDR1 is SGDLS and CDR2 YYNGEE.

The chain is built from TRBV4-2 and TRBJ1-1; TRBD1 agrees at 10 bases. Germline CDR1 and CDR2: LGHNA and YNFKEQ. Trimming removed 5 bases from V and 4 bases from J; junction bases left unmatched: 4. The CDR3 loop spans 14 amino acids. DNA of the CDR3: TGTGCCAGCAGCGGCCGGACAGGGGGCACTGAAGCTTTCTTT. This translates into CASSGRTGGTEAFF.

The table lists this clone with a few counts. The rearrangement joins TRBV29-1 to TRBJ1-4; tentatively, D is TRBD1 (6 bases). Per the germline V gene, CDR1 is SQVTM and CDR2 is ANQGSEA. This CDR3 is built from 13 residues. V dropped 4 bases and J dropped 5 bases, with 11 bases sitting between them. The CDR3 region has the DNA TGCAGCGTTGGACAGGCCCCGAATGAAAAACTGTTTTTT. Translation gives CSVGQAPNEKLFF.

V is TRBV7-9 and J is TRBJ1-1; TRBD1 is a possible D gene (5 bases). Trimming took off 5 bases at V and 11 bases at J, with 12 bases between the two ends. Germline CDR1 reads SEHNR; CDR2 reads FQNEAQ (reference sequence). The length of the CDR3 is 11 residues. The DNA of the CDR3 is TGTGCCAGCAGCCTCAGGGAGGGGGCTTTCTTT. Its protein product is CASSLREGAFF.

This clone was detected a few times. This rearrangement joins TRBV27 to TRBJ2-2, with TRBD1 matching over 8 bases. CDR1 is MNHEY and CDR2 is SMNVEV in the germline V gene (reference sequence). V lost 4 bases and J lost 4; bases outside the gene matches: 2. This CDR3 is built from 14 residues. The CDR3: CASSWTGFTGELFF. DNA of the CDR3: TGTGCCAGCAGTTGGACAGGGTTCACCGGGGAGCTGTTTTTT.

Details on this clone: At one boundary the junction diverges from the germline segment, which might be a read error. This rearrangement joins TRBV20-1 to TRBJ2-5, with 9 nucleotides matching TRBD2. The V gene's germline CDR1 is DFQATT and CDR2 SNEGSKA (reference sequence). CDR3 length: 11 residues. The CDR3 nucleotides read TGCAGTGGTGTAGCGGGAGAGGCCCAGTACTTC. It encodes CSGVAGEAQYF.

The rearrangement uses TRBV19 and TRBJ2-2, with D tentatively TRBD2 (6 bases). CDR3 length: 13 amino acids. With 4 bases removed from V and 4 bases from J, the gap between germline ends came to 7 bases. CDR1 LNHDA and CDR2 SQIVND come from the germline V gene (reference sequence). The CDR3 protein is CASSRGGTGELFF. Written as DNA, the CDR3 is TGTGCCAGTAGTAGGGGAGGCACCGGGGAGCTGTTTTTT.

This clone was picked up a small number of times. The chain has TRBV18 and TRBJ2-1; TRBD2 might be the D (6 bases). V was pared by 4 bases and J by 6 bases, with 13 bases between. Germline V gene data show CDR1 as KGHSH and CDR2 as LQKENI. CDR3 length: 14 residues. In DNA, the CDR3 is TGTGCCAGCTCACGGCGACTAGAATCCAATGAGCAGTTCTTC. It specifies CASSRRLESNEQFF. The whole variable domain, remainder taken from reference TRBV18 and TRBJ2-1, is NAGVMQNPRHLVRRRGQEARLRCSPMKGHSHVYWYRQLPEEGLKFMVYLQKENIIDESGMPKERFSAEFPKEGPSILRIQQVVRGDSAAYFCASSRRLESNEQFFGPGTRLTVL.